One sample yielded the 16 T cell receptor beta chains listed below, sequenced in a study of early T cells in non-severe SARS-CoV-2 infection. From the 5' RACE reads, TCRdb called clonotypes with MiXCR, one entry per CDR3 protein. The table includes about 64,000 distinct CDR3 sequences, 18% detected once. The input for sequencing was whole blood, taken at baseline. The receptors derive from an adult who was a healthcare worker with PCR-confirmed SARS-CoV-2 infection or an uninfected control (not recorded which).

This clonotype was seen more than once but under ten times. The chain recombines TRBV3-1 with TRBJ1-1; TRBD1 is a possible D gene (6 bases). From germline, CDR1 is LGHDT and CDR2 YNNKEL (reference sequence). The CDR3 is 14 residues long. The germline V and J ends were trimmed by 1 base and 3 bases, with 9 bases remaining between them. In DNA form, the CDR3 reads TGTGCCAGCAGCCAAGTTACAGGGTACACTGAAGCTTTCTTT. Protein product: CASSQVTGYTEAFF.

The CDR3 sequence is CASSNAGVNSPLHF. In DNA, the CDR3 is TGTGCCAGCAGTAACGCAGGGGTTAATTCACCCCTCCACTTT. This sequence joins TRBV5-6 and TRBJ1-6; tentatively, D is TRBD1 (6 bases). V lost 5 bases and J 6 bases, leaving 12 bases between the germline ends. CDR1 is SGHDT and CDR2 is YYEEEE in the germline V gene. CDR3 length: 14 residues.

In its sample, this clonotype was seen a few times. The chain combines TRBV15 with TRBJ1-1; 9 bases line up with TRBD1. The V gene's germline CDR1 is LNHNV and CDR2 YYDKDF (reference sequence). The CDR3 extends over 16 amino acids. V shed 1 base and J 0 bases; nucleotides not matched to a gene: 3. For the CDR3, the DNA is TGTGCCACCAGCAGAGGGGGACAGGGCATGAACACTGAAGCTTTCTTT. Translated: CATSRGGQGMNTEAFF.

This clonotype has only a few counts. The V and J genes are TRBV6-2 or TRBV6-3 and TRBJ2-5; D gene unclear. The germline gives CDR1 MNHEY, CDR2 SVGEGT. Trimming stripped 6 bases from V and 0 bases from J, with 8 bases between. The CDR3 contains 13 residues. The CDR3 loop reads CASRRKNQETQYF. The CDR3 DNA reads TGTGCCAGCAGAAGGAAGAACCAAGAGACCCAGTACTTC.

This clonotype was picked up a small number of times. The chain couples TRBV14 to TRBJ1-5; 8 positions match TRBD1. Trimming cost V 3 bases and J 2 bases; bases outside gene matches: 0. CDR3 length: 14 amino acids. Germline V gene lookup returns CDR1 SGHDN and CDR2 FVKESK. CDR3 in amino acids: CASSQTGGNQPQHF. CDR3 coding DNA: TGTGCCAGCAGCCAGACAGGGGGCAATCAGCCCCAGCATTTT.

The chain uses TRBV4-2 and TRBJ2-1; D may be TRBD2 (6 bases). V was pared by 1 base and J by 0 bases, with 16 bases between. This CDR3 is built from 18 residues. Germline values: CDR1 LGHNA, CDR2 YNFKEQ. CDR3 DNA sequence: TGTGCCAGCAGCCAAGGGGGACTGGCGGTCAGCTCCTACAATGAGCAGTTCTTC. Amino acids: CASSQGGLAVSSYNEQFF.

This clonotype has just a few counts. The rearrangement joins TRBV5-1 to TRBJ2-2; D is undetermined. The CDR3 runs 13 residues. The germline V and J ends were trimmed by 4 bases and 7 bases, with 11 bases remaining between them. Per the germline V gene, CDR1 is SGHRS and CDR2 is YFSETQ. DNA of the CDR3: TGCGCCAGCAGCCCCCCAAAGTTCGGGGAGCTGTTTTTT. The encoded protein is CASSPPKFGELFF.

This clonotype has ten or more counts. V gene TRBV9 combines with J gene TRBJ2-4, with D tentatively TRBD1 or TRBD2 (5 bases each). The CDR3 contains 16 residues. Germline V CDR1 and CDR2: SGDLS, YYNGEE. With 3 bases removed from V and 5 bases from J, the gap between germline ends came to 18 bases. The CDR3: CASSASPLSGQNIQYF. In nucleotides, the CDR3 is TGTGCCAGCAGCGCATCTCCTCTATCGGGACAAAACATTCAGTACTTC.

This CDR3 reads CASSFAPRWNTEAFF. The CDR3 nucleotides are TGTGCCAGCAGTTTTGCACCCAGATGGAACACTGAAGCTTTCTTT. This sequence joins TRBV28 and TRBJ1-1, with D hard to call. V dropped 3 bases and J dropped 1 base, with 12 bases sitting between them. This CDR3 has 15 residues. Germline assignment: CDR1 MDHEN and CDR2 SYDVKM.

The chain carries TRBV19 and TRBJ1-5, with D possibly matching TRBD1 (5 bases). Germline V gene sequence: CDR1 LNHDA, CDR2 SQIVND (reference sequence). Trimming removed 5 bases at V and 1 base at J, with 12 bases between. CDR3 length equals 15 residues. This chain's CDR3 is CASSPGTLSNQPQHF. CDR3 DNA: TGTGCCAGTAGTCCTGGGACGCTAAGCAATCAGCCCCAGCATTTT.

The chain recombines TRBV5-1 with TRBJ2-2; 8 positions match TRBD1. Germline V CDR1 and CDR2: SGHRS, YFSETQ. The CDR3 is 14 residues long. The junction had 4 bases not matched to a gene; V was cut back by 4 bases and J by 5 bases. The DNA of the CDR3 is TGCGCCAGCAGCGGGGGACAGGCGACCGGGGAGCTGTTTTTT. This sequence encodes CASSGGQATGELFF.

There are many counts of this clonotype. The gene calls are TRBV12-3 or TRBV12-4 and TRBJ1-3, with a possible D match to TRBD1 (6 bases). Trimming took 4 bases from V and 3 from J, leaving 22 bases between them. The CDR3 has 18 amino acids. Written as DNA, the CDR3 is TGTGCCAGCAGTTCTCTCGCTGCGTGGACAGACTTTGGAAACACCATATATTTT. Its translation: CASSSLAAWTDFGNTIYF.

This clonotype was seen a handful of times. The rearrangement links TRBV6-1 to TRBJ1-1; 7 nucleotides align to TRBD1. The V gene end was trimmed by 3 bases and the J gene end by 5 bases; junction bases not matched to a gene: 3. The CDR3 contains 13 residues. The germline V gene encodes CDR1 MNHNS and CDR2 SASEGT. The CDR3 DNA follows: TGTGCCAGCAGTGACACAGGGGAGACTGAAGCTTTCTTT. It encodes CASSDTGETEAFF.

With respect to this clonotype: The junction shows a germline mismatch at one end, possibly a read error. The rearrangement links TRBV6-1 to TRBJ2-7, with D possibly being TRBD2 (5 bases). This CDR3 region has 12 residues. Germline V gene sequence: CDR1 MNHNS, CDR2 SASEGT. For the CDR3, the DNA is TGTGCCAGCAGCGAAGGACTCTACGAGCAGTACTTC. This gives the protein CASSEGLYEQYF.

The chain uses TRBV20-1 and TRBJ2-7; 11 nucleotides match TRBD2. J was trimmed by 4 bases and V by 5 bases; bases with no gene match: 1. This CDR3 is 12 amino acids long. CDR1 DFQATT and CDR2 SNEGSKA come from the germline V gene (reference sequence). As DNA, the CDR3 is TGCAGTGCTGGGACTAGCGGATACGAGCAGTACTTC. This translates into CSAGTSGYEQYF.

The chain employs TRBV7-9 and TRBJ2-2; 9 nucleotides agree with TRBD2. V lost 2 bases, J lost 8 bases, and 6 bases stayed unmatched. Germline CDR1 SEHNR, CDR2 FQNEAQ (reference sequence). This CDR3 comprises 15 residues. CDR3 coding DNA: TGTGCCAGCAGCTTAATAGCGGGGGCCGGTGGGGAGCTGTTTTTT. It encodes CASSLIAGAGGELFF.